What follows describes a single TCR beta chain. Source study methods: Amplification from reference gene primers served as the basis for estimated nucleated cell counts. Libraries were prepared by immunoSEQ multiplex PCR; TCRdb keeps only in-frame clonotypes and omits some of them. D and trimming were read from the DNA, whereas the V and J calls and clone size are those reported in that table. The sample includes under 200,000 clones, about 89% of them seen just once. The CDR3 is made up of 17 amino acids. The junction had 16 bases not matched to a gene; V was cut back by 5 bases and J by 5 bases. Germline CDR1 SGHRS, CDR2 YFSETQ. These data come from a study of blood T cell repertoires in COVID-19. Overall study context: Sites in the United States, Italy and Spain provided acute and convalescent COVID-19 samples. T cells, B-cell-depleted T cells, or PBMCs supplied cDNA or gDNA.

Sequencing was performed on peripheral blood. The sequence was obtained from a man between 65 and 85 years old with acute or convalescent COVID-19. This chain uses TRBV5-1 with TRBJ2-5; 9 bases fit TRBD2. The DNA for the CDR3 is TGCGCCAGCAGTAAGAATAGCGGGAGATCAACGGGGGAGACCCAGTACTTC. This translates into CASSKNSGRSTGETQYF.